The rows below give T cell receptor beta chains drawn from one sample of a study of blood T cell repertoires in COVID-19. Generated by immunoSEQ multiplex PCR, the TCRdb table keeps only in-frame clones and is missing some. The top ten clones hold more than 5% of a sample with approximately 68,000 clones, 75% to 85% of them seen once. Sequenced input: peripheral blood. These receptors originate from a woman aged 55-69 years with acute or convalescent COVID-19. Both conserved end residues are part of each CDR3. The D gene is left open where the match is weak. Rows may omit the clone size; those that give it use once, few, many or a size class.

-	TRBV6-5	-	TRBJ1-4	TGTGCCAGCAGTTACTCGGGGGGAACTAATGAAAAACTGTTTTTT	CASSYSGGTNEKLFF
-	TRBV2	-	TRBJ2-2	TGTGCCAGCAGTGAATCTTCAGTGAACACCGGGGAGCTGTTTTTT	CASSESSVNTGELFF
-	TRBV29-1	few	TRBJ2-5	TGCAGCGTTGCATCAGGGGAAAGGCTGATTTCCCAAGAGACCCAGTACTTC	CSVASGERLISQETQYF
TRBD1	TRBV7-6	-	TRBJ1-1	TGTGCCAGCAGCAATTGGGGACAGGGGGACTTGAACACTGAAGCTTTCTTT	CASSNWGQGDLNTEAFF
TRBD2	TRBV10-3	-	TRBJ2-2	TGTGCCATCAGTTCCCTGACTAGCGGGGGCCCGAACACCGGGGAGCTGTTTTTT	CAISSLTSGGPNTGELFF
TRBD2	TRBV5-1	few	TRBJ2-1	TGCGCCAGCAGCTTACAAACTAGCGGGGGTTCCTACAATGAGCAGTTCTTC	CASSLQTSGGSYNEQFF
TRBD2	TRBV9	-	TRBJ2-1	TGTGCCAGCAGCGTAGGAGAGGGAAGCGGGGGGCAGGGTGAGCAGTTCTTC	CASSVGEGSGGQGEQFF
-	TRBV7-3	-	TRBJ2-1	TGTGCCAGCAGCTTAATCCCCGGGGGTGAGCAGTTCTTC	CASSLIPGGEQFF
-	TRBV19	once	TRBJ1-3	TGTGCCAGTAGTAGCGTCTCCTCTGGAAACACCATATATTTT	CASSSVSSGNTIYF
TRBD2	TRBV10-1	-	TRBJ2-3	TGCGCCAGCAGTCCGGGACTAGCTGCTAGCACAGATACGCAGTATTTT	CASSPGLAASTDTQYF
TRBD2	TRBV24-1	-	TRBJ2-3	TGTGCCACCAGTGACGCGGGGGGAATCACAGATACGCAGTATTTT	CATSDAGGITDTQYF
TRBD1	TRBV10-2	-	TRBJ2-1	TGCGCCAGCAGTGGACAGGGCAACAATGAGCAGTTCTTC	CASSGQGNNEQFF
TRBD1	TRBV5-5	-	TRBJ2-7	TGTGCCAGCAGTTCATTTAACCGGGACAGGGGGACCAGCGAGCAGTACTTC	CASSSFNRDRGTSEQYF
-	TRBV28	-	TRBJ1-2	TGTGCCAGCAGGGACAGCCTTAACTATGGCTACACCTTC	CASRDSLNYGYTF
TRBD1	TRBV6-6	-	TRBJ2-5	TGTGCCAGCAGTTTGGGGACAGGGGCAGTGGAGACCCAGTACTTC	CASSLGTGAVETQYF
-	TRBV5-5	-	TRBJ1-2	TGTGCCAGCAGCTTGTATTGGGAAGGGGGTCGTGGCTACACCTTC	CASSLYWEGGRGYTF
-	TRBV6-6	few	TRBJ2-7	TGTGCCAGCAGACGGGGTGCCGAGGCGGGCGAGCAGTACTTC	CASRRGAEAGEQYF
-	TRBV3-1/TRBV3-2	-	TRBJ1-1	TGTGCCAGCAGCCAAGATGCGAAGACAAACGGAGCTTTCTTT	CASSQDAKTNGAFF
TRBD1	TRBV6-1	-	TRBJ1-2	TGTGCCAGCAGTGAAGAATCGGGGACAGGGGGCGTAGGCTACACCTTC	CASSEESGTGGVGYTF
-	TRBV5-1	-	TRBJ1-1	TGCGCCAGCAGCTTGGACAGGAACACTGAAGCTTTCTTT	CASSLDRNTEAFF
-	TRBV13	-	TRBJ2-5	TGTGCCAGCAGCTTTCTGACAGAGCAAGAGACCCAGTACTTC	CASSFLTEQETQYF
TRBD1	TRBV18	once	TRBJ2-5	TGTGCCAGCTCACCCATGGGACAGGGGGCCACATTGGAGACCCAGTACTTC	CASSPMGQGATLETQYF